By its share, the clone carrying this TCR beta chain is medium-sized. Little can be read into the size of this beta chain, an off-target read in a library designed for alpha chains. The CDR3 contains 13 residues. V lost 6 bases, J lost 1 base, and 9 bases lay in between. Germline CDR1 is MNHEY and CDR2 is SMNVEV (reference sequence). This record comes from a study of spatial heterogeneity in lung cancer. Regarding time point: sample taken at primary tumor resection. Whole RNA from tumor, nontumor lung or frozen PBMC was sequenced unsorted. TCRdb itself ran the 5' RACE reads through MiXCR, one entry per CDR3 protein. Of 6,000 or so distinct CDR3 sequences detected, around an eighth appear once; the ten largest clones hold approximately 17%.

The receptor comes from a human donor with early-stage non-small cell lung cancer. The source was lung tissue, collected at surgery. The rearrangement uses TRBV27 and TRBJ1-1; perhaps TRBD1 as D (5 bases). The CDR3 sequence: CASRYQGNTEAFF. The CDR3 DNA reads as TGTGCCAGCAGATACCAGGGGAACACTGAAGCTTTCTTT.